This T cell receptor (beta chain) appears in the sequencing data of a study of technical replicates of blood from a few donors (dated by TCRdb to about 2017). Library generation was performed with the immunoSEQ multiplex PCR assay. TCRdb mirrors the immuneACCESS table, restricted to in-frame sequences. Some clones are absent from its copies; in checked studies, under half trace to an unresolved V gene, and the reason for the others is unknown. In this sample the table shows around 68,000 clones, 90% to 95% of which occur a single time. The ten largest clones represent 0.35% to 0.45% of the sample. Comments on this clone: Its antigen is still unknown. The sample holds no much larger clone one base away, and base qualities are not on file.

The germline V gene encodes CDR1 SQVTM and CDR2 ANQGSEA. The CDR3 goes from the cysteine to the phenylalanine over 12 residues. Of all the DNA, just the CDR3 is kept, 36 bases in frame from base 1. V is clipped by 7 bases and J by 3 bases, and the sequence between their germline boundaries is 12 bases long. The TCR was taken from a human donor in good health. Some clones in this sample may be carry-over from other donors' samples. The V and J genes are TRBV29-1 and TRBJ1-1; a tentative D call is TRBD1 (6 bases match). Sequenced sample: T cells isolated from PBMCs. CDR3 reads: CSGKNRDTEAFF. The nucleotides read TGCAGCGGGAAAAACAGGGACACTGAAGCTTTCTTT.